This is a list of T cell receptor beta chains from one sample in a study of T-cell reconstitution after alpha-beta-depleted transplantation in children. In TCRdb, the PCR reads were re-called with MiXCR into one record per CDR3 protein. The data show around 100,000 distinct CDR3 sequences, 10% to 13% seen once. The sample consisted of PBMCs, taken before TCRalphabeta/CD19-depleted stem cell transplant. The receptors come from a boy aged 2 to 9 with acute lymphoblastic leukemia, due to receive a stem cell transplant. The conserved cysteine and the conserved F or W are not part of the CDR3 here. D genes are given only for firm matches. Size is stated for part of the rows, as once, few or many counts, or as a class when the clone is expanded.

d_call: TRBD2; clone_size: .; v_call: TRBV23-1; cdr3_aa: ASRINDGTSGRSLSNEQF
d_call: .; clone_size: .; v_call: TRBV5-1; cdr3_aa: ASSLAQSLETQY
d_call: .; clone_size: .; v_call: TRBV20-1; cdr3_aa: SARADINQPQH
d_call: .; clone_size: many; v_call: TRBV5-4; cdr3_aa: ASSLGGTVNEQF
d_call: .; clone_size: many; v_call: TRBV7-8; cdr3_aa: ASSFRGSTDTQY
d_call: .; clone_size: .; v_call: TRBV6-5; cdr3_aa: ASSYSSLGARNTIY
d_call: TRBD2; clone_size: few; v_call: TRBV2; cdr3_aa: ASSASGLGSTGELF
d_call: TRBD2; clone_size: many; v_call: TRBV5-1; cdr3_aa: ASSSTSGWNNEQF
d_call: .; clone_size: .; v_call: TRBV5-1; cdr3_aa: ASSRDSGIYNEQF
d_call: .; clone_size: many; v_call: TRBV3-1; cdr3_aa: ASSQGGQQF
d_call: TRBD2; clone_size: .; v_call: TRBV20-1; cdr3_aa: SASSEGAGGGYNEQF
d_call: TRBD1; clone_size: many; v_call: TRBV6-5; cdr3_aa: ASSRNNRGSNSPLH
d_call: TRBD2; clone_size: many; v_call: TRBV4-1; cdr3_aa: ASSQEGLAFYNEQF
d_call: .; clone_size: .; v_call: TRBV14; cdr3_aa: ASSHRGSNTEAF
d_call: .; clone_size: .; v_call: TRBV28; cdr3_aa: ASIGKGRSNSPLH
d_call: TRBD2; clone_size: .; v_call: TRBV20-1; cdr3_aa: SAGLAGVGRYNEQF
d_call: TRBD2; clone_size: few; v_call: TRBV2; cdr3_aa: ASSETGLAGPYNEQF
d_call: TRBD2; clone_size: many; v_call: TRBV6-4; cdr3_aa: ASDYWTSGSISSYNEQF
d_call: .; clone_size: .; v_call: TRBV12-3/TRBV12-4; cdr3_aa: ASSLGRRASAHNEQF
d_call: .; clone_size: .; v_call: TRBV20-1; cdr3_aa: SATVAGGANVLT
d_call: TRBD2; clone_size: few; v_call: TRBV7-9; cdr3_aa: ASSRSGGPDNEQF
d_call: TRBD1; clone_size: .; v_call: TRBV5-1; cdr3_aa: ASSLGALTGPRETQY
d_call: .; clone_size: few; v_call: TRBV5-5; cdr3_aa: ASSFGDVGTEAF
d_call: .; clone_size: few; v_call: TRBV5-6; cdr3_aa: ASSLDQGITDTQY
d_call: .; clone_size: once; v_call: TRBV19; cdr3_aa: ASSIEQTAKHYEQY
d_call: TRBD2; clone_size: few; v_call: TRBV20-1; cdr3_aa: SARPQTSGRTNEQF
d_call: .; clone_size: .; v_call: TRBV7-9; cdr3_aa: ASSLWGSGELF
d_call: .; clone_size: many; v_call: TRBV20-1; cdr3_aa: SARGQFRSSYNEQF
d_call: .; clone_size: few; v_call: TRBV19; cdr3_aa: ASSIDRGNYGYT
d_call: .; clone_size: .; v_call: TRBV28; cdr3_aa: ASSTLAVSYEQY
d_call: .; clone_size: many; v_call: TRBV5-1; cdr3_aa: ASSRSGTGSDTQY
d_call: .; clone_size: .; v_call: TRBV29-1; cdr3_aa: SVVGIGRNFNYGYT
d_call: .; clone_size: .; v_call: TRBV27; cdr3_aa: ASRGSSGGEQY
d_call: .; clone_size: few; v_call: TRBV24-1; cdr3_aa: ATSDLRVRGTEAF
d_call: TRBD1; clone_size: many; v_call: TRBV20-1; cdr3_aa: SATRTGGTNNEQF
d_call: TRBD1; clone_size: .; v_call: TRBV27; cdr3_aa: ASSATGGAGETQY
d_call: .; clone_size: .; v_call: TRBV28; cdr3_aa: ASRRTGTKNQPQH
d_call: .; clone_size: .; v_call: TRBV4-2; cdr3_aa: ASSQENYGYT
d_call: .; clone_size: few; v_call: TRBV15; cdr3_aa: ATRRLTGATDTQY
d_call: TRBD2; clone_size: .; v_call: TRBV20-1; cdr3_aa: SARVGGRGTDTQY
d_call: .; clone_size: few; v_call: TRBV25-1; cdr3_aa: ASSTGGGSTDTQY
d_call: .; clone_size: .; v_call: TRBV7-9; cdr3_aa: ASSSGQAGTGELF
d_call: .; clone_size: .; v_call: TRBV5-1; cdr3_aa: ASSFSWDNEQF
d_call: TRBD1; clone_size: .; v_call: TRBV4-1; cdr3_aa: ASSNRDRYTDTQY
d_call: TRBD2; clone_size: many; v_call: TRBV10-3; cdr3_aa: AIASGAYNEQF
d_call: .; clone_size: .; v_call: TRBV3-1; cdr3_aa: ASSQGVATNEKLF
d_call: TRBD2; clone_size: .; v_call: TRBV9; cdr3_aa: ASSAGLGLAGGQTDTQY